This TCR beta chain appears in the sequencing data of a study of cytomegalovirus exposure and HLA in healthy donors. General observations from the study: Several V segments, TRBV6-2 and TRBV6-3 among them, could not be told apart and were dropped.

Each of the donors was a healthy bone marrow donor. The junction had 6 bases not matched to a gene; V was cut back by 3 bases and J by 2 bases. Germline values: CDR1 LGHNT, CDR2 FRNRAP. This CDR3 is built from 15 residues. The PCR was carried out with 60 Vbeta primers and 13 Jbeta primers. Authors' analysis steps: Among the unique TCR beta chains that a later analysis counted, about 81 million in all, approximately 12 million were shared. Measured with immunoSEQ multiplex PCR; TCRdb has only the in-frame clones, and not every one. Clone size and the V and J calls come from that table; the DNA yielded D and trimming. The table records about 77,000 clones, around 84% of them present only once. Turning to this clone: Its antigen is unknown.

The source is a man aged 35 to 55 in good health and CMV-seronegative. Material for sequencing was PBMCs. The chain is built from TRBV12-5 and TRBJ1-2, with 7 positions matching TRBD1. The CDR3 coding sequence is TGTGCTAGTGGTTTCTCTCCGGGACAGAACTATGGCTACACCTTC. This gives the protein CASGFSPGQNYGYTF.